This T cell receptor beta chain was sequenced in a study of CXCR3-negative and CXCR3-positive naive CD8 T cells. General study findings and limits: Fresh PBMCs served for most assays, and CXCR3 expression fell partially after cryopreservation. Naive cells, whether CXCR3-negative or CXCR3-positive, had similar TRBV-TRBJ usage, while memory cells differed.

All TRB cDNA libraries came from 5' RACE performed with UMI labels. TCRdb derives one entry per CDR3 protein from the 5' RACE reads, leaving out DNA. This sample's table has 40,000 to 45,000 distinct CDR3 sequences. For this clonotype: The target antigen is unknown.

This receptor was taken from a human donor in good health. Some clones in this sample may be carry-over from other donors' samples. The sample taken for sequencing was memory CD8+ T cells from blood.

The CDR3 reads CASRPGQLHTDTQYF. The gene calls are TRBV6-6 and TRBJ2-3; TCRdb designates TRBD1, a call that cannot be tested without DNA. CDR3 size: 15 residues. CDR1 MNHNY and CDR2 SVGAGI come from the germline V gene (reference sequence).